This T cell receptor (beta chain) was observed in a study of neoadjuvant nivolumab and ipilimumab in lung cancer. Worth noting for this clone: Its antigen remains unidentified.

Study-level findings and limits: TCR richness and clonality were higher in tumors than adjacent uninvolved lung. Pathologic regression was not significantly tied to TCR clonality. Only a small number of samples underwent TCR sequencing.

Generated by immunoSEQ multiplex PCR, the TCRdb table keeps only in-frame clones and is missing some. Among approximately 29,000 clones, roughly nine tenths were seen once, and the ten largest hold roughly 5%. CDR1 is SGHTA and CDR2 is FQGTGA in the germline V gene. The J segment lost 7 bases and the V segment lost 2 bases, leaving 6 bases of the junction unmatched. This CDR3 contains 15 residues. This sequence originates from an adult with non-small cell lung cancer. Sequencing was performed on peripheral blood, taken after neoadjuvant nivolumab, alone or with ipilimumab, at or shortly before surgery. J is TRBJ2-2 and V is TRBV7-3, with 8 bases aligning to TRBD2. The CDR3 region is CASSLVGGAVGELFF. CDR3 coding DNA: TGTGCCAGCAGCTTAGTCGGGGGGGCCGTCGGGGAGCTGTTTTTT.